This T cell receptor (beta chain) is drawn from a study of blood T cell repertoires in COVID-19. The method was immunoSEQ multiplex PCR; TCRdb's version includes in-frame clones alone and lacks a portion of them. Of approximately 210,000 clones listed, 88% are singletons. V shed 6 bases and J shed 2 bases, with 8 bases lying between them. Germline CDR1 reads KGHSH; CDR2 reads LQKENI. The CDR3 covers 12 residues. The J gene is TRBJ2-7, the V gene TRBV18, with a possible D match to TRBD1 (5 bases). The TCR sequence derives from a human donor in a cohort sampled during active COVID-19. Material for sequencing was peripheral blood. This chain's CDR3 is CASSQGPYEQYF. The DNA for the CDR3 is TGTGCCAGCTCCCAGGGTCCCTACGAGCAGTACTTC. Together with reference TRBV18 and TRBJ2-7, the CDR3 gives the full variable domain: NAGVMQNPRHLVRRRGQEARLRCSPMKGHSHVYWYRQLPEEGLKFMVYLQKENIIDESGMPKERFSAEFPKEGPSILRIQQVVRGDSAAYFCASSQGPYEQYFGPGTRLTVT.